This is a list of T cell receptor beta chains from one sample in a study of blood T cell repertoires in COVID-19. Sequencing was performed with immunoSEQ multiplex PCR; in TCRdb, only in-frame clones are kept and a portion is missing. Among over 350,000 clones listed, 91% were seen once. The material sequenced was PBMCs or T cells enriched from blood (not recorded which). The receptor source for this set is a middle-aged woman who had been exposed to COVID-19. Each CDR3 is given with its conserved first and last residue. A D gene is named only where the DNA matches it firmly. The size of a clone is reported for some rows only, either as once, few or many, or as a class for expanded clones.

v_call,j_call,d_call,cdr3_length,clone_size,cdr3_aa,cdr3_nt
TRBV30,TRBJ2-1,TRBD2,13,.,CAWSLGAGGRPFF,TGTGCCTGGAGTCTAGGAGCGGGAGGGCGCCCGTTCTTC
TRBV18,TRBJ2-1,TRBD1,17,.,CASSPGPWTGSNNEQFF,TGTGCCAGCTCACCGGGCCCCTGGACAGGGTCCAACAATGAGCAGTTCTTC
TRBV5-6,TRBJ2-7,TRBD1,15,.,CASSPTGGMIYEQYF,TGTGCCAGCAGCCCCACAGGGGGGATGATATACGAGCAGTACTTC
TRBV19,TRBJ1-6,.,13,.,CASSVTSLSPLHF,TGTGCCAGTAGTGTCACATCCCTTTCACCCCTCCACTTT
TRBV7-3,TRBJ2-1,.,17,.,CASSLTGGGGDSDEQFF,TGTGCCAGCAGCTTAACGGGTGGAGGGGGCGACAGCGATGAGCAGTTCTTC
TRBV4-3,TRBJ1-6,TRBD1,15,.,CASSQGQGANSPLHF,TGCGCCAGCAGCCAGGGACAGGGGGCTAATTCACCCCTCCACTTT
TRBV7-2,TRBJ2-7,.,12,few,CASSLNRREQYF,TGTGCCAGCAGCTTAAACAGGCGCGAGCAGTACTTC
TRBV9,TRBJ2-2,.,13,.,CASSPGLNGELFF,TGTGCCAGCAGCCCTGGCCTTAACGGGGAGCTGTTTTTT
TRBV19,TRBJ1-2,.,14,.,CASSIERGSFGYTF,TGTGCCAGTAGTATAGAGCGAGGAAGTTTCGGCTACACCTTC
TRBV2,TRBJ1-6,.,14,.,CASRTGSGNSPLHF,TGTGCCAGCAGGACTGGATCAGGGAATTCACCCCTCCACTTT
TRBV7-9,TRBJ1-2,TRBD1,14,.,CASSLARQGRGYTF,TGTGCCAGCAGCTTAGCGAGACAGGGTAGAGGCTACACCTTC
TRBV5-1,TRBJ1-1,.,16,.,CASSNGAKGKNTEAFF,TGCGCCAGCAGCAATGGTGCTAAGGGGAAGAACACTGAAGCTTTCTTT
TRBV7-8,TRBJ1-1,TRBD1,15,few,CASSKADRGSTEAFF,TGTGCCAGCAGCAAAGCGGACAGGGGTTCCACTGAAGCTTTCTTT
TRBV3-1/TRBV3-2,TRBJ2-7,.,15,.,CASSQGPTSSYEQYF,TGTGCCAGCAGCCAAGGTCCAACTAGCAGCTACGAGCAGTACTTC
TRBV12-5,TRBJ1-4,TRBD1,15,.,CASGPGQDRGEKLFF,TGTGCTAGTGGCCCCGGACAGGATCGGGGTGAAAAACTGTTTTTT
TRBV30,TRBJ1-2,TRBD1,14,.,CAWSRDRGNYGYTF,TGTGCCTGGAGTCGCGACAGGGGAAACTATGGCTACACCTTC
TRBV19,TRBJ1-3,.,14,.,CASGQGGSGNTIYF,TGTGCCAGTGGGCAGGGAGGATCTGGAAACACCATATATTTT
TRBV7-2,TRBJ2-4,TRBD2,16,.,CASSLEAGVAKNIQYF,TGTGCCAGCAGCTTAGAAGCGGGGGTAGCCAAAAACATTCAGTACTTC
TRBV12-5,TRBJ2-4,TRBD2,15,.,CASGLAGAAKNIQYF,TGTGCTAGTGGTCTAGCGGGGGCGGCCAAAAACATTCAGTACTTC
TRBV12-3/TRBV12-4,TRBJ2-4,.,13,.,CASSLDRRNIQYF,TGTGCCAGCAGTCTAGACAGGCGAAACATTCAGTACTTC
TRBV7-2,TRBJ2-3,TRBD2,15,once,CASSPDSGTSDTQYF,TGTGCCAGCAGCCCAGACTCCGGGACTAGTGATACGCAGTATTTT
TRBV24-1,TRBJ2-1,.,12,.,CATSAGYNEQFF,TGTGCCACCAGTGCCGGTTACAATGAGCAGTTCTTC
TRBV5-5,TRBJ1-2,TRBD1,16,.,CASSFGYRDRFYGYTF,TGTGCCAGCAGCTTCGGGTACCGGGACAGATTTTATGGCTACACCTTC
TRBV5-1,TRBJ1-1,.,12,.,CASSLEGVEAFF,TGCGCCAGCAGCTTGGAGGGAGTGGAAGCTTTCTTT
TRBV12-3/TRBV12-4,TRBJ1-2,.,12,.,CASSFGGVGYTF,TGTGCCAGCAGTTTCGGCGGGGTCGGCTACACCTTC
TRBV7-8,TRBJ2-2,TRBD2,17,.,CASSLRLAGANTGELFF,TGTGCCAGCAGTCTTAGGCTAGCGGGAGCGAACACCGGGGAGCTGTTTTTT
TRBV2,TRBJ1-6,.,15,.,CASTRNGQTNSPLHF,TGTGCCAGCACCCGGAATGGACAGACTAATTCACCCCTCCACTTT
TRBV5-6,TRBJ2-7,.,12,few,CASSFMFNEQYF,TGTGCCAGCAGCTTTATGTTTAACGAGCAGTACTTC
TRBV18,TRBJ2-5,TRBD1,16,.,CASSPGQGRMQETQYF,TGTGCCAGCTCACCGGGACAGGGTAGGATGCAAGAGACCCAGTACTTC
TRBV19,TRBJ2-1,.,14,.,CASRWAGLYNEQFF,TGTGCCAGTAGGTGGGCAGGGCTTTACAATGAGCAGTTCTTC
TRBV7-8,TRBJ2-3,.,16,.,CASSLDRGTRRDTQYF,TGTGCCAGCAGCTTAGATCGGGGGACGCGTAGAGATACGCAGTATTTT
TRBV3-1/TRBV3-2,TRBJ2-1,TRBD2,13,.,CASSHRGGNEQFF,TGTGCCAGCAGCCACCGCGGGGGCAATGAGCAGTTCTTC
TRBV6-5,TRBJ1-6,.,13,.,CASTRTVNSPLHF,TGTGCCAGCACGCGGACAGTTAATTCACCCCTCCACTTT
TRBV11-3,TRBJ1-5,TRBD1,15,.,CASSIPRDRDQPQHF,TGTGCCAGCAGCATCCCCCGGGACAGGGATCAGCCCCAGCATTTT
TRBV7-2,TRBJ2-7,TRBD2,14,.,CASSFYGGTYEQYF,TGTGCCAGCAGCTTTTACGGGGGGACCTACGAGCAGTACTTC
TRBV18,TRBJ1-6,TRBD1,14,.,CASSPTGSDSPLHF,TGTGCCAGCTCACCGACAGGGTCGGATTCACCCCTCCACTTT
TRBV10-1,TRBJ1-1,.,14,.,CASRQELGSTEAFF,TGCGCCAGCAGGCAAGAACTAGGAAGCACTGAAGCTTTCTTT
TRBV12-3/TRBV12-4,TRBJ1-2,.,13,.,CASSSPGGRGYTF,TGTGCCAGCTCTTCCCCGGGGGGCAGAGGCTACACCTTC
TRBV5-6,TRBJ1-1,.,12,.,CASRGGGTEAFF,TGTGCCAGCAGGGGTGGGGGGACTGAAGCTTTCTTT
TRBV5-4,TRBJ1-4,.,15,.,CASSLEGSANEKLFF,TGTGCCAGCAGCTTAGAGGGATCGGCTAATGAAAAACTGTTTTTT
TRBV6-5,TRBJ2-2,.,12,.,CASSFRTGELFF,TGTGCCAGCAGTTTTCGGACCGGGGAGCTGTTTTTT
TRBV15,TRBJ2-5,TRBD1,15,.,CATSRDRGQGETQYF,TGTGCCACCAGCAGGGACAGGGGGCAGGGAGAGACCCAGTACTTC